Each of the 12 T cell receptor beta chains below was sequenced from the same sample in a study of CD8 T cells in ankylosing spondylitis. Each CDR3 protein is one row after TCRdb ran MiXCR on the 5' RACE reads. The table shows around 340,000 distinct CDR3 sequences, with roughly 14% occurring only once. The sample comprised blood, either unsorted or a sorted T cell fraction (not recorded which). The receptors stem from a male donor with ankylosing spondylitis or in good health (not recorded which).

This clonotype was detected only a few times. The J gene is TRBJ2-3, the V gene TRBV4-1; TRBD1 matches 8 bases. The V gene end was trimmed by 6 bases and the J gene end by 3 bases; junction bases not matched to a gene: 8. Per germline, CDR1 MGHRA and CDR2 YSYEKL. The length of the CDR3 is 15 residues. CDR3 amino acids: CASRLRGLETDTQYF. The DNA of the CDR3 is TGCGCCAGCAGACTCAGGGGGCTTGAGACAGATACGCAGTATTTT.

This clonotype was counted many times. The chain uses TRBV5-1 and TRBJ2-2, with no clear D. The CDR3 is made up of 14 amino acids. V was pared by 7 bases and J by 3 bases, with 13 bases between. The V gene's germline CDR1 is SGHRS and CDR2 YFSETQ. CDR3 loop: CASSLQAHTGELFF. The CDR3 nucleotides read TGCGCCAGCTCCCTGCAAGCCCACACCGGGGAGCTGTTTTTT.

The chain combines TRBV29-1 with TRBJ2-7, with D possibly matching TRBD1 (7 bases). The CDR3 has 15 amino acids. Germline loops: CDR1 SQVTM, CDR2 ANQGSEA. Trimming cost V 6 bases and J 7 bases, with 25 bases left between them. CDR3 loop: CSVKLGTTGRMEQYF. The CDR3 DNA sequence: TGCAGCGTCAAATTAGGGACGACAGGGAGGATGGAGCAGTACTTC.

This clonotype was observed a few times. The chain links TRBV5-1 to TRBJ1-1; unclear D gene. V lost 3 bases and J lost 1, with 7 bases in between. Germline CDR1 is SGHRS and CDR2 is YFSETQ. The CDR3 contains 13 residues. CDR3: CASSSDENTEAFF. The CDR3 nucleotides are TGCGCCAGCAGCTCGGACGAGAACACTGAAGCTTTCTTT.

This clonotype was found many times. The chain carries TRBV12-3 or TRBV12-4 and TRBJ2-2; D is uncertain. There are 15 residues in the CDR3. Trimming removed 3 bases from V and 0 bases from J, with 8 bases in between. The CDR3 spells CASSFWVPNTGELFF. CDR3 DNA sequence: TGTGCCAGCAGTTTCTGGGTACCGAACACCGGGGAGCTGTTTTTT.

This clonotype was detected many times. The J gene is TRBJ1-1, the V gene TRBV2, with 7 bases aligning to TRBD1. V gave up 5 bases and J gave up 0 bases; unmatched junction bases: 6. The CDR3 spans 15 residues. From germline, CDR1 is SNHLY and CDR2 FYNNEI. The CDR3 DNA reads TGTGCCAGCAGTACAAGACAGGGACTGAACACTGAAGCTTTCTTT. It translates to CASSTRQGLNTEAFF. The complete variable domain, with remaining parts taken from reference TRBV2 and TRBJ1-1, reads EPEVTQTPSHQVTQMGQEVILRCVPISNHLYFYWYRQILGQKVEFLVSFYNNEISEKSEIFDDQFSVERPDGSNFTLKIRSTKLEDSAMYFCASSTRQGLNTEAFFGQGTRLTVV.

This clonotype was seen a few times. CDR3 amino acids: CASSSFLAGGPDTQYF. As DNA, the CDR3 is TGTGCCAGCAGTTCCTTTTTAGCGGGGGGGCCAGATACGCAGTATTTT. The rearrangement uses TRBV6-5 and TRBJ2-3; 11 bases map to TRBD2. Germline assignment: CDR1 MNHEY and CDR2 SVGAGI. Trimming took 4 bases from V and 4 from J; bases not matched to a gene: 7. CDR3 size: 16 residues.

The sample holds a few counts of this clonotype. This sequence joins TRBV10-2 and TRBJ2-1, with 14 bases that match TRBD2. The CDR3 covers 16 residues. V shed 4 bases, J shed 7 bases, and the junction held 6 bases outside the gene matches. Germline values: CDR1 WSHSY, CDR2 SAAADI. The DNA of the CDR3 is TGCGCCAGCAGTGTCGGGACTAGCGGGAGAGGGAATGAGCAGTTCTTC. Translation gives CASSVGTSGRGNEQFF.

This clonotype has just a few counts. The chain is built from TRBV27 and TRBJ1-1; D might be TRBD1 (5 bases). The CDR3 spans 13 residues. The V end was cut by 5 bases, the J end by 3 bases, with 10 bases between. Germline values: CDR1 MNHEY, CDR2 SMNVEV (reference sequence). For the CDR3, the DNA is TGTGCCAGCAGTGTTGACAGTTACACTGAAGCTTTCTTT. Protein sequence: CASSVDSYTEAFF.

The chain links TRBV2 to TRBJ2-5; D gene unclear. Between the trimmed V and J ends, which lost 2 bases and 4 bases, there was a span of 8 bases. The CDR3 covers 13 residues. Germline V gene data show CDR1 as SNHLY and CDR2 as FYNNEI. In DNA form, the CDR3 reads TGTGCCAGCAGTGAATTGCCGGGAGAGACCCAGTACTTC. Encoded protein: CASSELPGETQYF.

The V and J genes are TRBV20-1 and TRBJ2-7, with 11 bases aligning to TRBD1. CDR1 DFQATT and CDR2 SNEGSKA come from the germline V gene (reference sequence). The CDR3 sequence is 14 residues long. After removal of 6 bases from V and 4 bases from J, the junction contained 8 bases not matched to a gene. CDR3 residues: CSAARTGGSYEQYF. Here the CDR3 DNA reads TGCAGTGCCGCCCGGACAGGGGGCTCATACGAGCAGTACTTC.

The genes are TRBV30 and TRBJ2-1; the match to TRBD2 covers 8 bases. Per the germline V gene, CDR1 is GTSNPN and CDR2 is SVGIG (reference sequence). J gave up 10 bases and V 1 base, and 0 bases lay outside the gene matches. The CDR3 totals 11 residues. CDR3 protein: CAWSGLAEQFF. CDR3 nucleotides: TGTGCCTGGAGTGGACTAGCGGAGCAGTTCTTC.